Listed here are 23 T cell receptor beta chains from one sample, sequenced in a study of beta chain features in type 1 diabetes. Isolated RNA was reverse transcribed in full, so expressed TCRB transcripts were sequenced. Sequenced by immunoSEQ multiplex PCR; TCRdb stores in-frame clones only, minus some. There are about 15,000 clones in the sample; 43% occur only once, and approximately 0.5% lies in the top ten. What was sequenced was stem cell memory CD4+ T cells from blood. The receptors were gathered from a woman between 35 and 50 years old in good health.

The DNA for the CDR3 is TGTGCCAGCAGCATGCGCCCCAACAGATACAGCTCCTACGAGCAGTACTTC. Translated: CASSMRPNRYSSYEQYF. The chain uses TRBV13 and TRBJ2-7; D is uncertain. The V end lost 5 bases, the J end lost 0 bases, and 20 bases lay between the germline ends. CDR1 and CDR2 from the germline V gene are PRHDT and FYEKMQ (reference sequence). The CDR3 totals 17 residues.

This chain links TRBV18 with TRBJ1-3, with D uncertain. The germline V gene has CDR1 KGHSH and CDR2 LQKENI. The V and J ends lost 0 bases and 4 bases respectively, with 10 bases between them. This CDR3 has 15 amino acids. The CDR3 DNA reads TGTGCCAGCTCACCACCTGAGGGTCGAGGAAACACCATATATTTT. Translation: CASSPPEGRGNTIYF.

The chain recombines TRBV5-1 with TRBJ2-7, with a tentative D call TRBD1 (6 bases). The CDR3 spans 16 residues. CDR1 and CDR2 (germline): SGHRS, YFSETQ. The V end lost 4 bases, the J end lost 2 bases, and 19 bases lay between the germline ends. The CDR3 reads CASSQFSTGWAYEQYF. The CDR3 region has the DNA TGCGCCAGCAGCCAATTCTCCACAGGGTGGGCCTACGAGCAGTACTTC.

This clone was counted a few times. This rearrangement joins TRBV7-2 to TRBJ1-4; D is perhaps TRBD1 (6 bases). V was cut by 0 bases and J by 0 bases, with 11 bases left in between. The CDR3 extends over 17 amino acids. Germline CDR1 SGHTA, CDR2 FQGNSA. The DNA for the CDR3 is TGTGCCAGCAGCTTAGCGGTCGGGACAACAACTAATGAAAAACTGTTTTTT. Residues: CASSLAVGTTTNEKLFF.

The rearrangement links TRBV7-9 to TRBJ1-3; TRBD1 matches at 7 bases. The CDR3 length is 14 residues. CDR1 is SEHNR, CDR2 FQNEAQ, per germline (reference sequence). The V and J ends lost 5 bases and 1 base, in that order; junction bases with no gene match: 2. The CDR3 DNA follows: TGTGCCAGCAGCGCAGGGGGGTCTGGAAACACCATATATTTT. Its protein product is CASSAGGSGNTIYF.

V and J are TRBV2 and TRBJ1-4, with 10 bases matching TRBD1. The CDR3 has 14 amino acids. Germline assignment: CDR1 SNHLY and CDR2 FYNNEI. The ends lost 7 bases at V and 8 bases at J; junction bases unmatched: 7. The CDR3 DNA sequence: TGTGCCAGCACCAGACAGGGGGCCTGGGAAAAACTGTTTTTT. It yields the protein CASTRQGAWEKLFF.

This chain uses TRBV15 with TRBJ2-5; no reliable D call. The V gene's germline CDR1 is LNHNV and CDR2 YYDKDF (reference sequence). CDR3 size: 13 residues. Trimming left V 1 base short and J 1 base short, with 4 bases between. The CDR3 here is CATSRGIQETQYF. DNA for the CDR3: TGTGCCACCAGCAGAGGTATCCAAGAGACCCAGTACTTC.

The chain uses TRBV4-1 and TRBJ2-2, with 8 bases that match TRBD1. The CDR3 runs 18 residues. CDR1 is MGHRA, CDR2 YSYEKL, per germline. The V and J ends lost 1 base and 2 bases, in that order; junction bases with no gene match: 9. CDR3 region: CASSQAVDRADNTGELFF. The CDR3 nucleotides are TGCGCCAGCAGCCAAGCTGTGGACAGGGCCGATAACACCGGGGAGCTGTTTTTT.

The genes are TRBV28 and TRBJ2-7; 9 bases match TRBD1. This CDR3 is 15 amino acids long. J gave up 1 base and V 4 bases, and 5 bases lay outside the gene matches. CDR1 is MDHEN, CDR2 SYDVKM, per germline. CDR3 loop: CASSSGQGLSYEQYF. CDR3 bases: TGTGCCAGCAGTTCGGGACAGGGTCTTTCCTACGAGCAGTACTTC.

The rearrangement uses TRBV7-2 and TRBJ2-5, with TRBD1 as a possible D gene (6 bases). This CDR3 has 12 residues. The germline gives CDR1 SGHTA, CDR2 FQGNSA. The V and J ends lost 5 bases and 5 bases respectively, with 9 bases between them. CDR3 DNA: TGTGCCAGCAGCGCCCAGGGGGAGACCCAGTACTTC. It codes for CASSAQGETQYF.

The genes are TRBV7-9 and TRBJ1-5, with D perhaps TRBD1 (5 bases). Germline CDR1 and CDR2: SEHNR and FQNEAQ (reference sequence). The germline V and J ends were trimmed by 3 bases and 4 bases, with 16 bases remaining between them. CDR3 length: 16 amino acids. The CDR3: CASSLLRGLGNQPQHF. CDR3 nucleotides: TGTGCCAGCAGCTTGCTCCGGGGGTTAGGAAATCAGCCCCAGCATTTT.

This chain joins TRBV5-1 and TRBJ1-2; TRBD1 agrees at 10 bases. In germline, CDR1 is SGHRS, CDR2 YFSETQ. Trimming cost V 3 bases and J 4 bases; bases outside gene matches: 3. The CDR3 has 14 residues. CDR3 loop: CASSSGTGAYGYTF. CDR3 nucleotides: TGCGCCAGCAGCTCGGGGACAGGGGCCTATGGCTACACCTTC.

The chain is built from TRBV10-2 and TRBJ2-3; 7 bases are a match to TRBD2. The CDR3 has 13 residues. The trim removed 7 bases at V and 2 bases at J, leaving 3 bases unmatched. Germline V gene lookup returns CDR1 WSHSY and CDR2 SAAADI. The CDR3 DNA sequence: TGCGCCAGCACGCGGGGGATCACAGATACGCAGTATTTT. It codes for CASTRGITDTQYF.

V usage is TRBV15 and J usage is TRBJ2-1; D remains unclear. CDR1 LNHNV and CDR2 YYDKDF come from the germline V gene (reference sequence). V was trimmed by 1 base and J by 6 bases, leaving 7 bases between them. The CDR3 has 13 amino acids. Here the CDR3 DNA reads TGTGCCACCAGCAGAGGGGCAACCAATGAGCAGTTCTTC. Protein: CATSRGATNEQFF. Combining the CDR3 with reference TRBV15 and TRBJ2-1 gives the whole variable domain DAMVIQNPRYQVTQFGKPVTLSCSQTLNHNVMYWYQQKSSQAPKLLFHYYDKDFNNEADTPDNFQSRRPNTSFCFLDIRSPGLGDTAMYLCATSRGATNEQFFGPGTRLTVL.

This clone turned up a few times. V usage is TRBV7-6 and J usage is TRBJ2-5; tentatively, D is TRBD2 (7 bases). Trimming stripped 5 bases from V and 2 bases from J, with 21 bases between. Germline CDR1 SGHVS, CDR2 FNYEAQ. The CDR3 spans 17 residues. CDR3 bases: TGTGCCAGCAGCCAGGGAGGGGGGCGCCAGATTCAAGAGACCCAGTACTTC. Protein sequence: CASSQGGGRQIQETQYF.

The sample holds a few counts of this clone. This chain joins TRBV6-5 and TRBJ2-7, with D hard to call. Trimming left V 5 bases short and J 4 bases short, with 3 bases between. This CDR3 spans 10 amino acids. Germline V gives CDR1 MNHEY, CDR2 SVGAGI. CDR3 sequence: CASSVYEQYF. In nucleotides, the CDR3 is TGTGCCAGCAGTGTATACGAGCAGTACTTC.

The rearrangement links TRBV2 to TRBJ2-2; D ambiguous. CDR3 length: 16 residues. V was shortened by 0 bases and J by 4 bases, with 12 bases between the two germline ends. Germline loops: CDR1 SNHLY, CDR2 FYNNEI. CDR3 in amino acids: CASSEAPGSTTGELFF. The CDR3 DNA reads TGTGCCAGCAGTGAAGCCCCAGGATCGACCACCGGGGAGCTGTTTTTT.

J is TRBJ2-1 and V is TRBV7-7, with D possibly TRBD1 on 5 matching bases. CDR3 length equals 13 residues. Per germline, CDR1 SSHAT and CDR2 FNYEAQ (reference sequence). The ends were cut back, 5 bases at V and 11 bases at J, with 16 bases in the middle. The CDR3 loop reads CASSPLTLDKQFF. As DNA, the CDR3 is TGTGCCAGCAGCCCTCTGACCCTGGACAAGCAGTTCTTC.

This clone has more than one count but fewer than ten. CDR3 residues: CASSYLGLDEQFF. As DNA, the CDR3 is TGTGCCAGCAGTTACCTCGGACTTGATGAGCAGTTCTTC. The gene calls are TRBV6-6 and TRBJ2-1; D might be TRBD2 (5 bases). The CDR3 totals 13 residues. Trimming removed 2 bases from V and 8 bases from J, with 10 bases in between. Germline CDR1 MNHNY, CDR2 SVGAGI (reference sequence).

The rearrangement links TRBV7-2 to TRBJ2-5; TRBD2 aligns across 11 bases. V dropped 5 bases and J dropped 5; count of bases not matched to a gene: 13. CDR1 and CDR2 from the germline V gene are SGHTA and FQGNSA. The CDR3 extends over 17 amino acids. CDR3 amino acids: CASSPGIAGGGGETQYF. CDR3 nucleotides: TGTGCCAGCAGCCCCGGGATAGCGGGGGGGGGAGGCGAGACCCAGTACTTC.

The table lists this clone with a few counts. The chain recombines TRBV5-1 with TRBJ2-5; 8 positions match TRBD2. The CDR3 extends over 14 amino acids. Unmatched junction bases numbered 1, after V lost 1 base and J lost 2 bases. CDR1 and CDR2 from the germline V gene are SGHRS and YFSETQ. CDR3: CASSLTSGQETQYF. Written as DNA, the CDR3 is TGCGCCAGCAGCTTGACTAGCGGACAAGAGACCCAGTACTTC.

The chain uses TRBV7-9 and TRBJ2-7, with a weak D call TRBD1 (6 bases). The CDR3 is 14 residues long. V was pared by 5 bases and J by 3 bases, with 14 bases between. Germline V gene lookup returns CDR1 SEHNR and CDR2 FQNEAQ (reference sequence). The chain's CDR3 is CASSPNWTVYEQYF. The DNA of the CDR3 is TGTGCCAGCAGCCCAAATTGGACAGTCTACGAGCAGTACTTC.

V and J are TRBV4-3 and TRBJ2-7; 9 positions agree with TRBD2. V was pared by 0 bases and J by 6 bases, with 18 bases of the junction left unmatched. CDR3 length: 19 amino acids. CDR1 and CDR2 (germline): LGHNA, YSLEER. CDR3 sequence: CASSQDLPNLSGGLSEQYF. Here the CDR3 DNA reads TGCGCCAGCAGCCAAGATCTACCGAACCTTAGCGGGGGTCTCTCCGAGCAGTACTTC.